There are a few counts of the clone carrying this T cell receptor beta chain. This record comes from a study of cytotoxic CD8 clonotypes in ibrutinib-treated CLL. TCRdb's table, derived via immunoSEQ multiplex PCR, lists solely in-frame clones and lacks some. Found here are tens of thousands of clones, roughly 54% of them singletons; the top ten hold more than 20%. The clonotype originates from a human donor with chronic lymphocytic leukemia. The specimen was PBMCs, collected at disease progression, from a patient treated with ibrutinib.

The CDR3 protein is CASSLPWDRGGDEQFF. CDR3 coding DNA: TGTGCCAGCAGCCTCCCTTGGGACAGGGGTGGTGATGAGCAGTTCTTC. The chain uses TRBV14 and TRBJ2-1, with 10 bases that match TRBD1. Germline V lookup: CDR1 SGHDN, CDR2 FVKESK. The CDR3 has 16 residues. V was clipped by 4 bases and J by 8 bases; unmatched bases: 11.